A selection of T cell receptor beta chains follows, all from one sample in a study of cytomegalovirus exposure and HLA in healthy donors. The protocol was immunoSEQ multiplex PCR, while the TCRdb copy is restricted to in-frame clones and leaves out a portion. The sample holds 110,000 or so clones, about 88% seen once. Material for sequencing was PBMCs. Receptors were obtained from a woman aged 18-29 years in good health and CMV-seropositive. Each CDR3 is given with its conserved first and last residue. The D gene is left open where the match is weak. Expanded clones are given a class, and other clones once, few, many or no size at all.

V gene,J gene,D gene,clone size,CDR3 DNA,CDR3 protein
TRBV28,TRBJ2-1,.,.,TGTGCCAGCAGTCCACCCGGGGTAGCGGAGCAGTTCTTC,CASSPPGVAEQFF
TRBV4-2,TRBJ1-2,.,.,TGTGCCAGCAGCCAGGCGGGGGCGTATGGCTACACCTTC,CASSQAGAYGYTF
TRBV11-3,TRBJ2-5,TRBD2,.,TGTGCCAGCAGCAACGCTCTGACTAGCCGACAAGAGACCCAGTACTTC,CASSNALTSRQETQYF
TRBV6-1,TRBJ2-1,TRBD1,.,TGTGCCAGCAGTTCCGTAGGGACAGGGTCCGATGAGCAGTTCTTC,CASSSVGTGSDEQFF
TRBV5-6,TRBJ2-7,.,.,TGTGCCAGCAGCGGGGGGATCGTAGATACCGGGGCTGGGTACTTC,CASSGGIVDTGAGYF
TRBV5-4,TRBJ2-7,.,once,TGTGCCAGCAGCTTGGGGGGGGTGGGCCTCAACGAGCAGTACTTC,CASSLGGVGLNEQYF
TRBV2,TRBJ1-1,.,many,TGTGCCAGCAAGATCACACAGCTGGAGGGCACTGAAGCTTTCTTT,CASKITQLEGTEAFF
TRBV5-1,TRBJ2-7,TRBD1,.,TGCGCCAGCAGCTTGACACAGGGGGCCATAAGCGAGCAGTACTTC,CASSLTQGAISEQYF
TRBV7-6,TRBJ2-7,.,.,TGTGCCAGCAGCCCCCGTGAACTGTCAATGTCCTACGAGCAGTACTTC,CASSPRELSMSYEQYF
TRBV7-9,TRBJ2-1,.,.,TGTGCCAGCAGCTTAGTTAGCGGACCATACAATGAGCAGTTCTTC,CASSLVSGPYNEQFF
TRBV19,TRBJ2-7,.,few,TGTGCCTCTAGCAGGAGGACTAACTCCTACGAGCAGTACTTC,CASSRRTNSYEQYF
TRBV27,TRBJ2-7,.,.,TGTGCCAGCAGCCCCTTCCAGGGCTACGAGCAGTACTTC,CASSPFQGYEQYF
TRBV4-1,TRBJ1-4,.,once,TGCGCCAGCAGCCAGGGAGACACTAATGAAAAACTGTTTTTT,CASSQGDTNEKLFF
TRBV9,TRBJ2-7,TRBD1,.,TGTGCCAGCAGCGGAAACAGGGGTGACGAGCAGTACTTC,CASSGNRGDEQYF
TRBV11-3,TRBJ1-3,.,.,TGTGCCAGCAGCTACACAGGGTTCCTCTCTGGAAACACCATATATTTT,CASSYTGFLSGNTIYF
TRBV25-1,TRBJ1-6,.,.,TGTGCCAGCAGTGAATTAGGGGGTAATTCACCCCTCCACTTT,CASSELGGNSPLHF
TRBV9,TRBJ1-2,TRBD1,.,TGTGCCAGCAGCGTAGATGGGACAGGGAGATATGGCTACACCTTC,CASSVDGTGRYGYTF
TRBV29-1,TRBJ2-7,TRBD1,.,TGCAGCGTTGTGGGACAGGGGGCCTCTTACGAGCAGTACTTC,CSVVGQGASYEQYF
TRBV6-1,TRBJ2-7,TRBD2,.,TGTGCCAGCAGTGAGGGGGGGTCCACAGAACCGTACTTC,CASSEGGSTEPYF
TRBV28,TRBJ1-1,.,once,TGTGCCAGCAGCCGTGACAATAGGTATCGGGCTTTCTTT,CASSRDNRYRAFF
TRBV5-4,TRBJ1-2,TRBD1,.,TGTGCCAGCAGCCCAACCGGGACAGGGGGTGATGGCTACACCTTC,CASSPTGTGGDGYTF
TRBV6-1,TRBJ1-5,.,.,TGTGCCAGCAGTGAAGGGCAGGGAAGTCCGAATCAGCCCCAGCATTTT,CASSEGQGSPNQPQHF
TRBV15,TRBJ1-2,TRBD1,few,TGTGCCACCAGCAGGCGACAGGGAATGGACTATGGCTACACCTTC,CATSRRQGMDYGYTF
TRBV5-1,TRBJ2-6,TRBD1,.,TGCGCCAGCAGCTTGGCCCCTGACAGGGGAGCCCGCTCTGGGGCCAACGTCCTGACTTTC,CASSLAPDRGARSGANVLTF
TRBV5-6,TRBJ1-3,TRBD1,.,TGTGCCAGCAGCTCCCGGGACAGGAAAGGAAACACCATATATTTT,CASSSRDRKGNTIYF
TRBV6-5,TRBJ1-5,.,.,TGTGCCCGATGGGGTCGGGGAGATAGCAATCAGCCCCAGCATTTT,CARWGRGDSNQPQHF
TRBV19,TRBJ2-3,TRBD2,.,TGTGCCAGTAGTAGGGAGTCAACTAGCGGGAGGCGTACAGATACGCAGTATTTT,CASSRESTSGRRTDTQYF
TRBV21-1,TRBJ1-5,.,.,TGTGCCAGCAGCAACGTGGGACAGTGGAATCAGCCCCAGCATTTT,CASSNVGQWNQPQHF
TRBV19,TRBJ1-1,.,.,TGTGCCAGTAGTAAGGACATTTGGCTTGAAGCTTTCTTT,CASSKDIWLEAFF
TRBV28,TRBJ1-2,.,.,TGTGCCAGCAGTAAGACAGATTATGGCTACACCTTC,CASSKTDYGYTF
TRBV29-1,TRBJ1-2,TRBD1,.,TGCAGCGTTGTCTTCGGGACAGGGGGTGGCTACACCTTC,CSVVFGTGGGYTF
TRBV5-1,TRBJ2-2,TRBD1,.,TGCGCCAGCAGGGGACAGGGAATAACCGGGGAGCTGTTTTTT,CASRGQGITGELFF
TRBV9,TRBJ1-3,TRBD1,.,TGTGCCAGCAGCGTAGCTACGGGAGGGACAGCTATTGGAAACACCATATATTTT,CASSVATGGTAIGNTIYF
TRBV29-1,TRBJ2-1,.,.,TGCAGCGTTCGTAACAATGAGCAGTTCTTC,CSVRNNEQFF
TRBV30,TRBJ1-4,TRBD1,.,TGTGCCTGGACTCAACCGCTGTGGACAGGAACTAATGAAAAACTGTTTTTT,CAWTQPLWTGTNEKLFF
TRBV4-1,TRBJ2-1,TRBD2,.,TGCGCCAGCAGCCTTACGGAGCGGGGGGGCCAAAATGAGCAGTTCTTC,CASSLTERGGQNEQFF
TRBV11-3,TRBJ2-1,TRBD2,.,TGTGCCAGCAGCTTAGTAGCGGGGGGGACTGAGCAGTTCTTC,CASSLVAGGTEQFF
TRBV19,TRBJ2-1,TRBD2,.,TGTGCCAGTAGTATCAGTAGCGGGGGGGACAATGAGCAGTTCTTC,CASSISSGGDNEQFF
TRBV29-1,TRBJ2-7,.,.,TGCAGCGTTGTAGGACTGGGGGGCGAGCAGTACTTC,CSVVGLGGEQYF
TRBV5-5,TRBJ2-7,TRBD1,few,TGTGCCAGCAGCCGGACAGGGAGGTACGAGCAGTACTTC,CASSRTGRYEQYF
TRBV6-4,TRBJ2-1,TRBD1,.,TGTGCCAGCAGTGGGAACCCCGAGGGGGCCCATGAGCAGTTCTTC,CASSGNPEGAHEQFF